This TCR beta chain was observed in a study of shared clonotypes between healthy human individuals. Across the whole study: Three plates each covered CD4 naive and memory; CD8 naive two, CD8 memory one.

Produced via immunoSEQ multiplex PCR; TCRdb's table is partial and in-frame only. The sample lists under 850,000 clones, 92% occurring once. The germline gives CDR1 SEHNR, CDR2 FQNEAQ (reference sequence). The ends were cut back, 5 bases at V and 4 bases at J, with 14 bases in the middle. The CDR3 is 14 amino acids. Naive CD8 cells comprised CD45RO-negative, CCR7-positively selected cells, excluding terminally differentiated effector memory CD45RA+ cells. This chain connects TRBV7-9 to TRBJ1-2; a possible D gene is TRBD1 (5 bases). Sequenced material: naive CD8+ T cells sorted from blood. This clonotype originated in a man aged 30 to 39 in good health. The CDR3 bases are TGTGCCAGCAGCATTCCGGGACCAGTCTATGGCTACACCTTC. It yields the protein CASSIPGPVYGYTF.